Each of the 15 T cell receptor beta chains below was sequenced from the same sample in a study of shared clonotypes between healthy human individuals. Generated by immunoSEQ multiplex PCR, the TCRdb table keeps only in-frame clones and is missing some. The sample lists about a million clones; approximately 75% were seen once. The sample consisted of memory CD4+ T cells from PBMCs. Subset noted: CD45RA-negative fraction. Receptor source: a man younger than 30 in good health. Some clones in this sample may be carry-over from other donors' samples.

The rearrangement links TRBV6-7 to TRBJ1-1; D unclear. TRBV6-7 is flagged as an ORF with uncertain function. The CDR3 runs to 14 residues. V dropped 2 bases and J dropped 1 base, with 8 bases sitting between them. The CDR3 DNA reads TGTGCCAGCAGTTACCCTCGAGGGAACACTGAAGCTTTCTTT. Translation: CASSYPRGNTEAFF.

This clone has just one count. The chain couples TRBV28 to TRBJ2-7; 9 bases line up with TRBD1. Germline CDR1 reads MDHEN; CDR2 reads SYDVKM. CDR3 length: 14 amino acids. The J segment lost 7 bases and the V segment lost 4 bases, leaving 8 bases of the junction unmatched. CDR3 in amino acids: CASSSPGQGFEQYF. CDR3 bases: TGTGCCAGCAGTTCACCGGGACAGGGTTTTGAGCAGTACTTC.

V gene TRBV11-2 combines with J gene TRBJ1-1; the match to TRBD1 covers 8 bases. The CDR3 extends over 14 amino acids. The germline V gene encodes CDR1 SGHAT and CDR2 FQNNGV. The junction had 6 bases not matched to a gene; V was cut back by 5 bases and J by 4 bases. DNA for the CDR3: TGTGCCAGCAGCCCCGGGACAGGAGGCACTGAAGCTTTCTTT. Translating it yields CASSPGTGGTEAFF.

The V gene is TRBV6-1, the J gene TRBJ1-2, with 8 bases fitting TRBD1. CDR3 length equals 14 residues. With 7 bases clipped from V and 7 bases from J, the junction kept 11 bases outside the gene matches. Germline V gene sequence: CDR1 MNHNS, CDR2 SASEGT. CDR3 residues: CASTQSGGARGYTF. CDR3 DNA sequence: TGTGCCAGCACCCAATCAGGGGGCGCCCGTGGCTACACCTTC.

The V gene is TRBV19, the J gene TRBJ1-5; D gene uncertain. CDR1 and CDR2 from the germline V gene are LNHDA and SQIVND (reference sequence). This CDR3 spans 13 amino acids. V was clipped by 3 bases and J by 6 bases, with 9 bases between them. CDR3 DNA sequence: TGTGCCAGTAGTATGGTCCCCAGTCAGCCCCAGCATTTT. This encodes CASSMVPSQPQHF.

This clone was detected a few times. This chain connects TRBV10-1 to TRBJ2-5, with TRBD2 matching over 7 bases. Germline V gene data show CDR1 as WNHNN and CDR2 as SYGVQD (reference sequence). This CDR3 is 13 amino acids long. With V trimmed by 0 bases and J by 9 bases, 4 bases remained unmatched. The CDR3: CASSESRGTSQYF. The CDR3 nucleotides are TGCGCCAGCAGTGAGTCGCGGGGGACTTCCCAGTACTTC.

The CDR3 region has the DNA TGTGCCAGCAGCCCCCGGGACATTCTAGCGGGAAAGCAGTTCTTC. Protein product: CASSPRDILAGKQFF. This chain connects TRBV6-6 to TRBJ2-1; 9 bases agree with TRBD2. CDR1 MNHNY and CDR2 SVGAGI come from the germline V gene (reference sequence). The CDR3 is 15 amino acids. The junction had 14 bases not matched to a gene; V was cut back by 6 bases and J by 11 bases.

The genes are TRBV7-7 and TRBJ2-1, with a possible D match to TRBD2 (5 bases). The germline V gene has CDR1 SSHAT and CDR2 FNYEAQ (reference sequence). V shed 2 bases and J shed 0 bases, with 8 bases lying between them. The CDR3 loop spans 15 amino acids. CDR3 nucleotides: TGTGCCAGCAGCTTAACTCGGGACTCCTACAATGAGCAGTTCTTC. It encodes CASSLTRDSYNEQFF.

The genes are TRBV4-1 and TRBJ2-3; TRBD1 aligns across 7 bases. The J segment lost 9 bases and the V segment lost 0 bases, leaving 3 bases of the junction unmatched. Per the germline V gene, CDR1 is MGHRA and CDR2 is YSYEKL. The CDR3 is 13 amino acids. Written as DNA, the CDR3 is TGCGCCAGCAGCCAAGAAAGGGACAGCACGCAGTATTTT. Translating gives CASSQERDSTQYF.

The gene calls are TRBV28 and TRBJ1-3, with 9 bases aligning to TRBD1. This CDR3 contains 17 residues. V shed 1 base and J 2 bases; nucleotides not matched to a gene: 6. CDR1 and CDR2 from the germline V gene are MDHEN and SYDVKM. The CDR3 nucleotides read TGTGCCAGCAGTTTATTCTCGGGACAGGGAGCTGGAAACACCATATATTTT. Amino acid sequence: CASSLFSGQGAGNTIYF. The whole variable domain, remainder taken from reference TRBV28 and TRBJ1-3, is DVKVTQSSRYLVKRTGEKVFLECVQDMDHENMFWYRQDPGLGLRLIYFSYDVKMKEKGDIPEGYSVSREKKERFSLILESASTNQTSMYLCASSLFSGQGAGNTIYFGEGSWLTVV.

This clone was observed a few times. Different DNA sequences within this sample yield the same CDR3. The rearrangement links TRBV2 to TRBJ2-4; TRBD2 agrees at 12 bases. Trimming cost V 5 bases and J 7 bases; bases outside gene matches: 3. Germline V gene sequence: CDR1 SNHLY, CDR2 FYNNEI. This CDR3 is built from 14 residues. The CDR3 DNA is TGTGCCAGCAGTACTAGCGGGAGGTTGAACATTCAGTACTTC. As protein: CASSTSGRLNIQYF. Combining the CDR3 with reference TRBV2 and TRBJ2-4 gives the whole variable domain EPEVTQTPSHQVTQMGQEVILRCVPISNHLYFYWYRQILGQKVEFLVSFYNNEISEKSEIFDDQFSVERPDGSNFTLKIRSTKLEDSAMYFCASSTSGRLNIQYFGAGTRLSVL.

The chain recombines TRBV7-9 with TRBJ1-1; unclear D gene. This CDR3 spans 14 amino acids. Germline V CDR1 and CDR2: SEHNR, FQNEAQ (reference sequence). V was cut by 0 bases and J by 5 bases, with 10 bases left in between. The CDR3 loop is CASSLARDWTEAFF. CDR3 DNA: TGTGCCAGCAGCTTAGCCCGGGATTGGACTGAAGCTTTCTTT.

This clone came up a few times. This chain uses TRBV6-5 with TRBJ1-1; no definite D call. V was pared by 4 bases and J by 10 bases, with 22 bases between. This CDR3 is built from 15 residues. CDR1 and CDR2 (germline): MNHEY, SVGAGI. The DNA of the CDR3 is TGTGCCAGCAGTTCCAACTCCGGGATCCCCGTCGGAGCTTTCTTT. This encodes CASSSNSGIPVGAFF.

V and J are TRBV10-2 and TRBJ2-7, with D uncertain. V was shortened by 1 base and J by 5 bases, with 12 bases between the two germline ends. From germline, CDR1 is WSHSY and CDR2 SAAADI. The CDR3 is 14 residues long. The CDR3 loop reads CASSEFPPVDEQYF. DNA for the CDR3: TGCGCCAGCAGTGAGTTCCCGCCGGTCGACGAGCAGTACTTC.

The genes are TRBV2 and TRBJ1-5; TRBD1 is a possible D gene (6 bases). Trimming took off 4 bases at V and 8 bases at J, with 18 bases between the two ends. The CDR3 has 15 residues. Looked up from germline, CDR1 is SNHLY and CDR2 is FYNNEI. CDR3 region: CASSAQGRGGEPQHF. CDR3 coding DNA: TGTGCCAGCAGTGCCCAGGGGAGGGGCGGGGAGCCCCAGCATTTT.